These T cell receptor beta chains were read from a single sample in a study of T cells after yellow fever vaccination. TCRdb recomputed calls from the 5' RACE reads with MiXCR, one row per CDR3 protein. The table includes about 510,000 distinct CDR3 sequences, 21% detected once. Specimen: PBMCs, collected less than 25 days after the first yellow fever vaccination. The source is a man aged 18 to 35 who received the YFV17D yellow fever vaccine. CDR3s include the opening cysteine and the closing phenylalanine or tryptophan. Fields, in order: D gene, clone size, CDR3 length, J gene, V gene, CDR3 DNA, CDR3 protein. A D gene is named only where the DNA matches it firmly. Size is stated for part of the rows, as once, few or many counts, or as a class when the clone is expanded.

NA,NA,15,TRBJ1-3,TRBV6-1,TGTGCCAGCAGAGGTTCTACAAACTCTGGAAACACCATATATTTT,CASRGSTNSGNTIYF
NA,NA,15,TRBJ1-2,TRBV18,TGTGCCAGCTCACAACGCGGGCAGGCTAACTATGGCTACACCTTC,CASSQRGQANYGYTF
TRBD2,few,16,TRBJ2-2,TRBV5-1,TGCGCCAGCAGCTCCCTAGCGGGGGGCCGGGCCGGGGAGCTGTTTTTT,CASSSLAGGRAGELFF
TRBD2,NA,15,TRBJ2-5,TRBV5-1,TGCGCCAGCGCTAGCGGGGGGCAATCGGGGGAGACCCAGTACTTC,CASASGGQSGETQYF
NA,few,13,TRBJ1-1,TRBV5-5,TGTGCCAGCAGCTTGGTGGTGGACACTGAAGCTTTCTTT,CASSLVVDTEAFF
TRBD2,NA,17,TRBJ2-3,TRBV12-5,TGTGCTAGTGGTTTGGTAATTAAAGGGACTAGAGCAGATACGCAGTATTTT,CASGLVIKGTRADTQYF
TRBD2,NA,15,TRBJ2-3,TRBV7-9,TGTGCCAGCAGCGCGACTAGCGCCTTGGCGGATACGCAGTATTTT,CASSATSALADTQYF
NA,NA,13,TRBJ2-1,TRBV19,TGTGCCAGTAGTATAGATCTCAGGGCAGAGCAGTTCTTC,CASSIDLRAEQFF
TRBD2,NA,16,TRBJ2-5,TRBV7-9,TGTGCCAGAAGCTTATCTAGCGGAGGCCTCCAAGAGACCCAGTACTTC,CARSLSSGGLQETQYF
TRBD2,NA,16,TRBJ2-3,TRBV15,TGTGCCACCAGCAGAGATAGGCGGGGGGGCACAGATACGCAGTATTTT,CATSRDRRGGTDTQYF
NA,few,13,TRBJ1-1,TRBV24-1,TGTGCCACCCGCCAGGGACCATACACTGAAGCTTTCTTT,CATRQGPYTEAFF
TRBD2,NA,15,TRBJ2-5,TRBV4-3,TGCGCCAGCAGCCCGACTAGCGGGGGCCCGGAGACCCAGTACTTC,CASSPTSGGPETQYF
TRBD1,few,15,TRBJ2-1,TRBV5-1,TGCGCCAGCACTCTGACCGGGACAGGGGTGGATGAGCAGTTCTTC,CASTLTGTGVDEQFF
NA,NA,14,TRBJ1-2,TRBV4-3,TGCGCCAGCAGCCTTGTTGAGAGTGACTATGGCTACACCTTC,CASSLVESDYGYTF
NA,few,14,TRBJ2-2,TRBV6-1,TGTGCCAGCAGCGACAGCCGGGTTGTCGGGGAGCTGTTTTTT,CASSDSRVVGELFF
NA,NA,13,TRBJ1-1,TRBV7-2,TGTGCCAGCAGCTGGGCGGGGGAACCGGCCCTCTTTTTT,CASSWAGEPALFF
TRBD1,few,15,TRBJ1-2,TRBV29-1,TGCAGCGTTGCCAAGTCCGGGACAGGGTCTTATGGCTACACCTTC,CSVAKSGTGSYGYTF
NA,few,15,TRBJ2-5,TRBV5-1,TGCGCCAGCAGCTTGAGTCTAGCCAACCAAGAGACCCAGTACTTC,CASSLSLANQETQYF
TRBD2,NA,15,TRBJ2-3,TRBV7-6,TGTGCCAGCAGTCCAGCGGGGAGTAACACAGATACGCAGTATTTT,CASSPAGSNTDTQYF
NA,few,14,TRBJ2-5,TRBV5-1,TGCGCCAGCAGCTTGGAGAATTTTGGAGAGACCCAGTACTTC,CASSLENFGETQYF
NA,NA,16,TRBJ2-7,TRBV21-1,TGTGCCAGCAGCACCACAAATGACAGGCCCCTGTACGAGCAGTACTTC,CASSTTNDRPLYEQYF
NA,NA,15,TRBJ2-2,TRBV12-5,TGTGCTAGTGGTTTGGAGGATTTCCGCACCGGGGAGCTGTTTTTT,CASGLEDFRTGELFF
TRBD2,NA,14,TRBJ2-1,TRBV24-1,TGTGCCACCACGACTAGCGGGGGGGGGAATGAGCAGTTCTTC,CATTTSGGGNEQFF
TRBD1,few,15,TRBJ1-1,TRBV5-1,TGCGCCAGCAGCCTCCCGACAGGGATGAACACTGAAGCTTTCTTT,CASSLPTGMNTEAFF
NA,few,14,TRBJ2-7,TRBV4-1,TGCGCCAGCAGCCTGGGGTCCCGGGAATACGAGCAGTACTTC,CASSLGSREYEQYF
NA,NA,13,TRBJ1-2,TRBV18,TGTGCCAGCTCACCACGACAGGACGGGGGCTACACCTTC,CASSPRQDGGYTF
NA,NA,13,TRBJ2-7,TRBV4-3,TGCGCCAGCAGCCAAGATCGCAGGGTCGTGAAGTACTTC,CASSQDRRVVKYF
TRBD1,few,14,TRBJ1-2,TRBV28,TGTGCCAGCAGTTTTGCGGGACAGAACTATGGCTACACCTTC,CASSFAGQNYGYTF
NA,NA,14,TRBJ2-3,TRBV4-1,TGCGCCAGCAGCGCAGGATTTAGCGCAGATACGCAGTATTTT,CASSAGFSADTQYF